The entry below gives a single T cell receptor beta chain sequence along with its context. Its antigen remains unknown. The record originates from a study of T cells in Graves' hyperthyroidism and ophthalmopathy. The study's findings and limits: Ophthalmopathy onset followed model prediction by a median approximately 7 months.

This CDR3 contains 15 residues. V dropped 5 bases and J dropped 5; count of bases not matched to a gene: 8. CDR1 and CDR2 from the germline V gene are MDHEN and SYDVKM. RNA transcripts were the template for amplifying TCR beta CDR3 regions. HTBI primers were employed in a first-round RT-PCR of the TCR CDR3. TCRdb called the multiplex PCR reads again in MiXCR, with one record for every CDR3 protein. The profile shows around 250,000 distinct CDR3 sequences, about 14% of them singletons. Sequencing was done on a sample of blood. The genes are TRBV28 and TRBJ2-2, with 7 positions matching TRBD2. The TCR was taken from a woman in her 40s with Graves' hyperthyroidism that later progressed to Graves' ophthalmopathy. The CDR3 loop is CASSTAGTKTGELFF. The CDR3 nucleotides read TGTGCCAGCAGTACCGCCGGGACTAAAACCGGGGAGCTGTTTTTT.